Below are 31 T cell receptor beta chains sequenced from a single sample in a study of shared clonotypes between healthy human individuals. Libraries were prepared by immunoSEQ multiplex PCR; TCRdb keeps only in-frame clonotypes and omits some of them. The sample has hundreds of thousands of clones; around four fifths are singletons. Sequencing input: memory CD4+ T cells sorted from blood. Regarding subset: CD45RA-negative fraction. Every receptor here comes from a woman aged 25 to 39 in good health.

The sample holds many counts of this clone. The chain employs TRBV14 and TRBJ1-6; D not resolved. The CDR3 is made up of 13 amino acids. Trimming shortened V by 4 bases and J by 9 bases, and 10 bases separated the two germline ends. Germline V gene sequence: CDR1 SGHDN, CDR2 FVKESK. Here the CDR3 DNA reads TGTGCCAGCAGCCCTAGGGAGTCTTCACCCCTCCACTTT. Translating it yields CASSPRESSPLHF.

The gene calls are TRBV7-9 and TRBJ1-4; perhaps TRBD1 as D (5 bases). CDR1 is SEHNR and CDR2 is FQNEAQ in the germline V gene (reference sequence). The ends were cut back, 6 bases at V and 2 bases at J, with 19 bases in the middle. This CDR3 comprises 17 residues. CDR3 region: CASSLGQGSKTNEKLFF. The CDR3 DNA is TGTGCCAGCAGTCTCGGGCAGGGCTCCAAGACTAATGAAAAACTGTTTTTT.

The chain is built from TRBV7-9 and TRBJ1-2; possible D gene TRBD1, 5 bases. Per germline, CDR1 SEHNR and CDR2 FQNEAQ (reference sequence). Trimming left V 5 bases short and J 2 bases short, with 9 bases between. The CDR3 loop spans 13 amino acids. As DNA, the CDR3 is TGTGCCAGCAGCCAGGGCGTCAACTATGGCTACACCTTC. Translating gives CASSQGVNYGYTF.

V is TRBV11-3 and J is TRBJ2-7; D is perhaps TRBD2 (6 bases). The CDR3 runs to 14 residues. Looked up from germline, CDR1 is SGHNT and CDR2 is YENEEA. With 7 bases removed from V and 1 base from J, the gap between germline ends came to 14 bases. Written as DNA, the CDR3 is TGTGCCAGCACCCTCGGCGGGAAATCCTACGAGCAGTACTTC. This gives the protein CASTLGGKSYEQYF.

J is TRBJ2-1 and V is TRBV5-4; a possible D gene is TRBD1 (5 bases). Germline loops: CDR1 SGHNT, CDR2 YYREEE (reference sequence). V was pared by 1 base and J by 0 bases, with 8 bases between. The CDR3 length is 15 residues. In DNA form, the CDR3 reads TGTGCCAGCAGCTTGCCGACAGCCTCCTACAATGAGCAGTTCTTC. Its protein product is CASSLPTASYNEQFF.

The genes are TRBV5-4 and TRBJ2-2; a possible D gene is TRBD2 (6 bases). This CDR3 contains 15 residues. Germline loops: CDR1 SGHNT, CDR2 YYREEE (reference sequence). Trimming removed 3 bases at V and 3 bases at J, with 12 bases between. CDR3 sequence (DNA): TGTGCCAGCAGCTGGGGAGGCAGGGACACCGGGGAGCTGTTTTTT. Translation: CASSWGGRDTGELFF.

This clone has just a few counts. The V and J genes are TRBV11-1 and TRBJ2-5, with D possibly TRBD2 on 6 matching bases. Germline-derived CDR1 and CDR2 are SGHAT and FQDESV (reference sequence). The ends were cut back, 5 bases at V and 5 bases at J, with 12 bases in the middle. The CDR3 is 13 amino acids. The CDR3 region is CASSTGLTETQYF. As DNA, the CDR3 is TGTGCCAGCAGCACTGGACTAACGGAGACCCAGTACTTC.

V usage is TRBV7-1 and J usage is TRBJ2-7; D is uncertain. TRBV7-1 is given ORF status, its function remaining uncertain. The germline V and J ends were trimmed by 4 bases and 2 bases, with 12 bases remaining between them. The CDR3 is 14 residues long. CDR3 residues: CASSLIYTTYEQYF. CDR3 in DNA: TGTGCCAGCAGCTTAATATACACTACCTACGAGCAGTACTTC.

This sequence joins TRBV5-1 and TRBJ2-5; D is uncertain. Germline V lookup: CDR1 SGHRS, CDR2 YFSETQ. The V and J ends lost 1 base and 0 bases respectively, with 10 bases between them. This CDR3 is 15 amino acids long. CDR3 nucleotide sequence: TGCGCCAGCAGCTTGAATTTTGCCAACCAAGAGACCCAGTACTTC. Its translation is CASSLNFANQETQYF. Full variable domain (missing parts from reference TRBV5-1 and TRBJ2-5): KAGVTQTPRYLIKTRGQQVTLSCSPISGHRSVSWYQQTPGQGLQFLFEYFSETQRNKGNFPGRFSGRQFSNSRSEMNVSTLELGDSALYLCASSLNFANQETQYFGPGTRLLVL.

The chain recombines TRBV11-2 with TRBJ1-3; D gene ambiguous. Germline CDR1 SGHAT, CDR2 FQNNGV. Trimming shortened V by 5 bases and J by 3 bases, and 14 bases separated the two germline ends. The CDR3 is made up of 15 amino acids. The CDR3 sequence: CASSLSLGLGNTIYF. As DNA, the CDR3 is TGTGCCAGCAGCCTAAGTTTAGGGCTTGGAAACACCATATATTTT.

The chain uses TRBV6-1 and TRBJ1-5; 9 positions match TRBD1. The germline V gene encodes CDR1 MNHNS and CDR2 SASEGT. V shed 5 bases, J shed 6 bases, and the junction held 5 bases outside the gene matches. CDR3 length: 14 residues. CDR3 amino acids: CASSRTGESQPQHF. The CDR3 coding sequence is TGTGCCAGCAGTAGGACAGGGGAAAGTCAGCCCCAGCATTTT.

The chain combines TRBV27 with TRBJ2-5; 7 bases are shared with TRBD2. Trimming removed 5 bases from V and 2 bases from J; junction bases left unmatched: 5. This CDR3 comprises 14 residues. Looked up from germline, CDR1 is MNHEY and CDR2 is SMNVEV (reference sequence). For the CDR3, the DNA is TGTGCCAGCAGTGCACTAGCGCAGCAAGAGACCCAGTACTTC. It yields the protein CASSALAQQETQYF.

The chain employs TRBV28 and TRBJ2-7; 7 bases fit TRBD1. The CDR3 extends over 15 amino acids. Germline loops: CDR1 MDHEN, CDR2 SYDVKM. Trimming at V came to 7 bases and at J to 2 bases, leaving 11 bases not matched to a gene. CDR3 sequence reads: CASTPTSGGTYEQYF. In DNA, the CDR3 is TGTGCCAGCACCCCAACGTCAGGGGGAACCTACGAGCAGTACTTC.

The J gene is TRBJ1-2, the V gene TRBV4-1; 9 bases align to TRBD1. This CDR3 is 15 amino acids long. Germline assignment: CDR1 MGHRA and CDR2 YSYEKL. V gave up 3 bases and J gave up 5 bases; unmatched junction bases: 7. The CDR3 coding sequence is TGCGCCAGCAGCCACCTGACAGGGGGTATATATGGCTACACCTTC. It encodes CASSHLTGGIYGYTF.

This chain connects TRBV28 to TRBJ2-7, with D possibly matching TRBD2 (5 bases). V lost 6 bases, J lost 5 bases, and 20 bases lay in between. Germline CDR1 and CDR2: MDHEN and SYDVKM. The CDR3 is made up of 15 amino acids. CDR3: CASRDGVLTLNEQYF. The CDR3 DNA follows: TGTGCCAGCAGGGACGGGGTTCTTACCCTAAACGAGCAGTACTTC.

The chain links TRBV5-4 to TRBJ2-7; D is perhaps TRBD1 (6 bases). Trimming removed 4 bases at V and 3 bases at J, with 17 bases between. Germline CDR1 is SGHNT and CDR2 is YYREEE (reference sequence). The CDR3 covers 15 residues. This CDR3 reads CASSPTSDRNYEQYF. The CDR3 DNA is TGTGCCAGCAGCCCAACGAGCGACAGGAACTACGAGCAGTACTTC.

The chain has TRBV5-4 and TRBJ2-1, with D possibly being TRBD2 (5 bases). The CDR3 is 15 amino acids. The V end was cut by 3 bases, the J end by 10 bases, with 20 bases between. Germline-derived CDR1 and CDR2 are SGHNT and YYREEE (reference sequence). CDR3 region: CASSSASSPGLEQFF. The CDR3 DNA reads TGTGCCAGCAGCTCCGCTAGCTCCCCGGGGTTGGAGCAGTTCTTC. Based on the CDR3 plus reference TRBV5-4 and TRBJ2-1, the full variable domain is ETGVTQSPTHLIKTRGQQVTLRCSSQSGHNTVSWYQQALGQGPQFIFQYYREEENGRGNFPPRFSGLQFPNYSSELNVNALELDDSALYLCASSSASSPGLEQFFGPGTRLTVL.

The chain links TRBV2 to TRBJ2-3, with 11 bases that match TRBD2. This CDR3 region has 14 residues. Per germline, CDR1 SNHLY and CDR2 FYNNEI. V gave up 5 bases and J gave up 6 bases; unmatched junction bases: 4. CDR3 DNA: TGTGCCAGCAGTATACTAGCGGGAGTTGATACGCAGTATTTT. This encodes CASSILAGVDTQYF.

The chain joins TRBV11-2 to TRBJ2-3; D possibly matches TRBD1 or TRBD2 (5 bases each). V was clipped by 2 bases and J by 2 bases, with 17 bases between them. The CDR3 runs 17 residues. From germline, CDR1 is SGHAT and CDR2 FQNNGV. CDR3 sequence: CASSLRGTSPNTDTQYF. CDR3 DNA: TGTGCCAGCAGCTTACGAGGGACCTCCCCCAACACAGATACGCAGTATTTT.

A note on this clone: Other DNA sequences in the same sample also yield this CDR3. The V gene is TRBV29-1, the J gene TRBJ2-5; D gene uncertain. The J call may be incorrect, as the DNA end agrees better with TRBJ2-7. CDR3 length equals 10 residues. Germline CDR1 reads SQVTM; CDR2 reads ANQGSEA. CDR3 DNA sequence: TGCAGCGTTGGAACAGACGAGCAGTACTTC. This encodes CSVGTDEQYF.

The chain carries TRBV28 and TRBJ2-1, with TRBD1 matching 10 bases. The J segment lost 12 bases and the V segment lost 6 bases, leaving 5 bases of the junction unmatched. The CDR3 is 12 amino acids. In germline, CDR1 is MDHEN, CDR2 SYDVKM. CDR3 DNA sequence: TGTGCCAGCAGCCTAGGACAGGGGGGGCAGTTCTTC. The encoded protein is CASSLGQGGQFF.

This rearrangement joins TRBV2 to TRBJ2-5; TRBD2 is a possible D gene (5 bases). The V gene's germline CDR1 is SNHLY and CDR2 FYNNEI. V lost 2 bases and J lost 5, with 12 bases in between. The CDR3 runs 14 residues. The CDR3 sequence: CASSEQPGSETQYF. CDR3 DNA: TGTGCCAGCAGTGAACAGCCGGGGAGTGAGACCCAGTACTTC.

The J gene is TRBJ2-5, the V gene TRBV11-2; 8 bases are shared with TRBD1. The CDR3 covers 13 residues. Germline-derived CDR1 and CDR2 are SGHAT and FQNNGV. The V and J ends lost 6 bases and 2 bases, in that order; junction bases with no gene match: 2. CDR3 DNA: TGTGCCAGCAGAGGACAGGGTCAAGAGACCCAGTACTTC. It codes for CASRGQGQETQYF.

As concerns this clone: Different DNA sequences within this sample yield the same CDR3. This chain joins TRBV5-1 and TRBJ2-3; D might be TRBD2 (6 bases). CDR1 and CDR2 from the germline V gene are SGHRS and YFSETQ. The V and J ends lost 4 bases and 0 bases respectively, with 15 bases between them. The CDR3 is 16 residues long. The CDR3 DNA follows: TGCGCCAGCAGCCCGGGCGGGGCTCCGAGCACAGATACGCAGTATTTT. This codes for CASSPGGAPSTDTQYF.

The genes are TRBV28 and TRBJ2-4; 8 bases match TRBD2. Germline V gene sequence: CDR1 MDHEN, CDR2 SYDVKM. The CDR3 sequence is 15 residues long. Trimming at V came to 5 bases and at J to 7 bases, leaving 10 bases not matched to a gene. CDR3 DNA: TGTGCCAGCAGTGGGTGGAGTAGCGGGATTAACATTCAGTACTTC. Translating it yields CASSGWSSGINIQYF.

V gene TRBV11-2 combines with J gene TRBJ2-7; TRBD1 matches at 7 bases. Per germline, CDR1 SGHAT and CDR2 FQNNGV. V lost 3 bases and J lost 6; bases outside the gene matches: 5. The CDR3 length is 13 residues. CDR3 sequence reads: CASSFTGVSEQYF. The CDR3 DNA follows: TGTGCCAGCAGCTTTACAGGGGTCAGCGAGCAGTACTTC.

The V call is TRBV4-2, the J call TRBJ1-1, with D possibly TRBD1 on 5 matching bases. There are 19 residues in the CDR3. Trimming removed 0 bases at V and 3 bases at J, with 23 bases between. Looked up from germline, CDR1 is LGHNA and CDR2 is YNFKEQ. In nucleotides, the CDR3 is TGTGCCAGCAGCCAAGAGCCGCCTAGGCGGGACCGACGGCACACTGAAGCTTTCTTT. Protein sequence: CASSQEPPRRDRRHTEAFF.

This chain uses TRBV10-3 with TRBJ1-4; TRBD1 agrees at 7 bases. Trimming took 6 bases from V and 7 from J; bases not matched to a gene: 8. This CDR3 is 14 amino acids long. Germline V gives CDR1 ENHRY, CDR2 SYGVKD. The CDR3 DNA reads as TGTGCCATCAGCCCCGGGACAGAGGGTGAAAAACTGTTTTTT. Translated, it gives CAISPGTEGEKLFF.

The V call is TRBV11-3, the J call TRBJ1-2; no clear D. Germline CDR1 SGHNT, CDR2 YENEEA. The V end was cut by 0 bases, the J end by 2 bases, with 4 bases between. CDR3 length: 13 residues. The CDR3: CASSLDSNYGYTF. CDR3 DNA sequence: TGTGCCAGCAGCTTAGACAGCAACTATGGCTACACCTTC.

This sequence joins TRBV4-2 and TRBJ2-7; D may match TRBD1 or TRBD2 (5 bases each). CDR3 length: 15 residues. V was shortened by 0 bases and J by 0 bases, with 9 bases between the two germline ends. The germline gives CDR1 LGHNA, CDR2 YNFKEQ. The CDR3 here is CASSQEGESSYEQYF. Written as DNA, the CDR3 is TGTGCCAGCAGCCAAGAAGGGGAGAGCTCCTACGAGCAGTACTTC.

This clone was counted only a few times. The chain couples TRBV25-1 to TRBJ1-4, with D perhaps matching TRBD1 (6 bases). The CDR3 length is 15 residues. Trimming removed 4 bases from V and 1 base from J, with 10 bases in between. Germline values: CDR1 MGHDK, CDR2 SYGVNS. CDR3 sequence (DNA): TGTGCCAGCAGTGGGAGGGGGGGAACTAATGAAAAACTGTTTTTT. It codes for CASSGRGGTNEKLFF.